The entry below gives a single TCR beta chain sequence along with its context. This entry comes from a study of technical replicates of blood from a few donors. There are 15 residues in the CDR3. CDR1 and CDR2 (germline): SGHVS, FNYEAQ. The V and J ends lost 5 bases and 4 bases, in that order; junction bases with no gene match: 11. Method: immunoSEQ multiplex PCR; TCRdb's copy keeps in-frame clones and lacks some. The profile covers tens of thousands of clones, with more than 90% appearing a single time and 0.25% taken by the ten largest. Sequenced material: T cells isolated from PBMCs. This receptor was obtained from a human donor in good health. The V gene is TRBV7-6, the J gene TRBJ2-7, with TRBD1 matching over 7 bases. CDR3 nucleotides: TGTGCCAGCAGCCCGGGGAGTAACAGGGGTTACGAGCAGTACTTC. Protein sequence: CASSPGSNRGYEQYF.